Following are 23 T cell receptor beta chains from one sample sequenced in a study of blood T cell repertoires in COVID-19. The data were produced by immunoSEQ multiplex PCR, yet TCRdb's version contains in-frame clones alone and is incomplete. The sample has over 200,000 clones, 80% to 95% seen once. Sequenced input: peripheral blood. The receptors originated from a young adult with COVID-19, enrolled during active disease.

The chain links TRBV7-9 to TRBJ2-7; D remains unclear. This CDR3 spans 14 amino acids. V lost 5 bases and J lost 2, with 13 bases in between. Per the germline V gene, CDR1 is SEHNR and CDR2 is FQNEAQ (reference sequence). The CDR3 DNA follows: TGTGCCAGCAGCCCAGCCGGCAGGACCTACGAGCAGTACTTC. This codes for CASSPAGRTYEQYF.

The chain uses TRBV5-1 and TRBJ2-2, with D tentatively TRBD1 (5 bases). The V gene lost 2 bases and the J gene lost 5 bases, with 13 bases spanning the gap. The CDR3 sequence is 15 residues long. Germline CDR1 is SGHRS and CDR2 is YFSETQ. The CDR3 DNA reads TGCGCCAGCAGCTTTGACAGCGCGGCGACCGGGGAGCTGTTTTTT. It yields the protein CASSFDSAATGELFF.

This rearrangement joins TRBV12-3 or TRBV12-4 to TRBJ2-5, with D uncertain. This CDR3 region has 12 residues. V was cut by 3 bases and J by 5 bases, with 7 bases left in between. The CDR3 DNA sequence: TGTGCCAGCAGTTTCAACGGGGAGACCCAGTACTTC. This codes for CASSFNGETQYF.

The table lists this clone with a few counts. The J gene is TRBJ2-7, the V gene TRBV6-5; 11 positions match TRBD2. CDR1 is MNHEY and CDR2 is SVGAGI in the germline V gene. This CDR3 has 14 residues. V lost 6 bases to trimming and J lost 3 bases; unmatched junction nucleotides: 4. CDR3 in DNA: TGTGCCAGCAGGGGGACTAGCGGAGTCTACGAGCAGTACTTC. The encoded protein is CASRGTSGVYEQYF.

This chain uses TRBV3-1 (or the pseudogene TRBV3-2) with TRBJ2-5; 15 nucleotides match TRBD2. Germline loops: CDR1 LGHDT, CDR2 YNNKEL (reference sequence). The CDR3 runs to 17 residues. V shed 3 bases, J shed 5 bases, and the junction held 7 bases outside the gene matches. The CDR3 DNA reads as TGTGCCAGCAGCCAGGGAGGACTAGCGGGAGGGCTGGAGACCCAGTACTTC. Amino acids: CASSQGGLAGGLETQYF.

This clone turned up a few times. The chain employs TRBV25-1 and TRBJ1-1, with D possibly matching TRBD1 (5 bases). Germline V lookup: CDR1 MGHDK, CDR2 SYGVNS. The ends were cut back, 3 bases at V and 4 bases at J, with 18 bases in the middle. The CDR3 length is 16 residues. The CDR3 region has the DNA TGTGCCAGCAGTGAGAGTCAGGGTTTCGGGTTCACTGAAGCTTTCTTT. It is translated as CASSESQGFGFTEAFF.

The chain uses TRBV5-5 and TRBJ2-7; D perhaps matches TRBD1 (6 bases). There are 13 residues in the CDR3. The V end lost 2 bases, the J end lost 5 bases, and 11 bases lay between the germline ends. The germline V gene encodes CDR1 SGHKS and CDR2 YYEKEE (reference sequence). The CDR3: CASSFIYRDEQYF. The CDR3 DNA reads as TGTGCCAGCAGCTTCATATACAGGGACGAGCAGTACTTC.

This chain connects TRBV19 to TRBJ1-1; 11 positions agree with TRBD1. The CDR3 is 16 amino acids. V dropped 6 bases and J dropped 6; count of bases not matched to a gene: 12. Germline V CDR1 and CDR2: LNHDA, SQIVND (reference sequence). CDR3 amino acids: CASSRVQGQGEAEAFF. The CDR3, as DNA: TGTGCCAGTAGCAGGGTCCAGGGACAGGGGGAAGCTGAAGCTTTCTTT.

V is TRBV11-2 and J is TRBJ2-7; 8 bases are a match to TRBD2. This CDR3 region has 19 residues. J lost 0 bases, V lost 5 bases, and 18 bases had no gene match. Germline loops: CDR1 SGHAT, CDR2 FQNNGV. The CDR3 DNA follows: TGTGCCAGCAGCCCACTGCCAAGCGGGAGACGTCTCGGCTCCTACGAGCAGTACTTC. This encodes CASSPLPSGRRLGSYEQYF.

The chain joins TRBV9 to TRBJ1-1; D unclear. Germline lookup yields CDR1 SGDLS and CDR2 YYNGEE. The CDR3 extends over 14 amino acids. V was shortened by 2 bases and J by 3 bases, with 11 bases between the two germline ends. The CDR3 bases are TGTGCCAGCAGCGTTGCGGTTTGGGACACTGAAGCTTTCTTT. It translates to CASSVAVWDTEAFF.

The gene calls are TRBV28 and TRBJ1-5; D ambiguous. The CDR3 runs to 16 residues. Germline assignment: CDR1 MDHEN and CDR2 SYDVKM. Trimming shortened V by 1 base and J by 1 base, and 11 bases separated the two germline ends. The CDR3 coding sequence is TGTGCCAGCAGTTTATCCCCTTCGCTAAGCAATCAGCCCCAGCATTTT. Amino acid sequence: CASSLSPSLSNQPQHF.

The chain is built from TRBV10-3 and TRBJ1-1; the match to TRBD1 covers 9 bases. The CDR3 runs to 15 residues. Germline V gene sequence: CDR1 ENHRY, CDR2 SYGVKD. V lost 2 bases to trimming and J lost 5 bases; unmatched junction nucleotides: 6. The CDR3 is CAISEGAGTGTEAFF. CDR3 bases: TGTGCCATCAGTGAGGGCGCCGGGACAGGGACTGAAGCTTTCTTT.

The chain employs TRBV10-3 and TRBJ2-5; 10 nucleotides match TRBD2. CDR3 size: 14 residues. V shed 6 bases and J 1 base; nucleotides not matched to a gene: 2. Germline values: CDR1 ENHRY, CDR2 SYGVKD. The CDR3 here is CAISPSGSQETQYF. The CDR3 coding sequence is TGTGCCATCAGCCCTAGCGGGAGCCAAGAGACCCAGTACTTC.

V is TRBV9 and J is TRBJ2-5; 11 nucleotides match TRBD1. After removal of 0 bases from V and 4 bases from J, the junction contained 5 bases not matched to a gene. Germline CDR1 is SGDLS and CDR2 is YYNGEE. This CDR3 is built from 16 residues. CDR3: CASSVDGQGAGETQYF. CDR3 nucleotides: TGTGCCAGCAGCGTAGATGGACAGGGGGCGGGAGAGACCCAGTACTTC.

The chain employs TRBV7-8 and TRBJ1-3; D may be TRBD1 (6 bases). This CDR3 spans 16 amino acids. Germline loops: CDR1 SGHVS, CDR2 FQNEAQ. Trimming removed 5 bases at V and 0 bases at J, with 14 bases between. The CDR3 protein is CASSQNGQLSGNTIYF. The CDR3 DNA is TGTGCCAGCAGCCAGAACGGACAGCTCTCTGGAAACACCATATATTTT.

The chain uses TRBV14 and TRBJ2-7, with D perhaps TRBD2 (6 bases). This CDR3 contains 15 residues. Germline V gene data show CDR1 as SGHDN and CDR2 as FVKESK. Between the trimmed V and J ends, which lost 0 bases and 0 bases, there was a span of 9 bases. The CDR3 region has the DNA TGTGCCAGCAGCCAAGATCTAGCGCGCTCCTACGAGCAGTACTTC. It specifies CASSQDLARSYEQYF.

The chain is built from TRBV7-3 and TRBJ2-1; 10 bases line up with TRBD2. This CDR3 region has 14 residues. The V and J ends lost 5 bases and 9 bases, in that order; junction bases with no gene match: 7. Germline-derived CDR1 and CDR2 are SGHTA and FQGTGA. The CDR3 protein is CASSPAVAGGEQFF. The CDR3 nucleotides read TGTGCCAGCAGCCCCGCGGTAGCGGGAGGTGAGCAGTTCTTC.

The rearrangement joins TRBV19 to TRBJ1-5, with 9 positions matching TRBD1. V was pared by 5 bases and J by 7 bases, with 12 bases of the junction left unmatched. This CDR3 has 16 amino acids. Germline V gene sequence: CDR1 LNHDA, CDR2 SQIVND (reference sequence). The DNA for the CDR3 is TGTGCCAGTAGTGTCCGGACAGGGGTGGGCGGCCAGCCCCAGCATTTT. Its translation: CASSVRTGVGGQPQHF.

This rearrangement joins TRBV7-9 to TRBJ2-7; 7 bases are shared with TRBD2. This CDR3 is 14 amino acids long. V was clipped by 4 bases and J by 4 bases; unmatched bases: 7. The V gene's germline CDR1 is SEHNR and CDR2 FQNEAQ (reference sequence). The CDR3 nucleotides read TGTGCCAGCAGCTACGGAAGCGGGATTTACGAGCAGTACTTC. It encodes CASSYGSGIYEQYF.

The chain combines TRBV27 with TRBJ2-1; D might be TRBD2 (6 bases). The CDR3 runs 15 residues. Germline V lookup: CDR1 MNHEY, CDR2 SMNVEV (reference sequence). Trimming took 2 bases from V and 7 from J, leaving 15 bases between them. This CDR3 is CASSLGGPRGNEQFF. For the CDR3, the DNA is TGTGCCAGCAGTTTAGGAGGGCCCCGGGGGAATGAGCAGTTCTTC.

V gene TRBV19 combines with J gene TRBJ1-3; D is ambiguous. This CDR3 has 14 residues. Trimming left V 7 bases short and J 0 bases short, with 10 bases between. The V gene's germline CDR1 is LNHDA and CDR2 SQIVND (reference sequence). CDR3 nucleotides: TGTGCCAGTAACGAGGGCTTCTCTGGAAACACCATATATTTT. It is translated as CASNEGFSGNTIYF.

V is TRBV19 and J is TRBJ2-1; 9 bases are a match to TRBD2. V was pared by 1 base and J by 9 bases, with 4 bases of the junction left unmatched. CDR3 length: 14 residues. Germline V gene data show CDR1 as LNHDA and CDR2 as SQIVND (reference sequence). This CDR3 is CASSIVAGVVEQFF. In DNA form, the CDR3 reads TGTGCCAGTAGTATAGTAGCGGGAGTCGTTGAGCAGTTCTTC.

The chain has TRBV24-1 and TRBJ2-1; D perhaps matches TRBD1 (5 bases). CDR3 length: 12 residues. The germline CDR1 and CDR2 sequences are KGHDR and SFDVKD. V lost 3 bases and J 12 bases, leaving 11 bases between the germline ends. The chain's CDR3 is CATSDVGAGQFF. The CDR3 nucleotides are TGTGCCACCAGTGATGTAGGGGCCGGGCAGTTCTTC.